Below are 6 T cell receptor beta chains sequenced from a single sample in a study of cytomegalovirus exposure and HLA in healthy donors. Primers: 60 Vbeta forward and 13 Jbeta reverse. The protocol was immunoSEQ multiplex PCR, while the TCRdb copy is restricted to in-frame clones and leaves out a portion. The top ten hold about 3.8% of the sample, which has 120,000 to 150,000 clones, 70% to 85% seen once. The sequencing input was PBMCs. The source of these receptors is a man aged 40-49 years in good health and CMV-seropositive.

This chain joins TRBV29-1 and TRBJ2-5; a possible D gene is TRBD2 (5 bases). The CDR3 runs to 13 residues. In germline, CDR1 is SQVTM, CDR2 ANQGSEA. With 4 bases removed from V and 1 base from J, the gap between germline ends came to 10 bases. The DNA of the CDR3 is TGCAGCGTTGGGAGGAGTCTCCAAGAGACCCAGTACTTC. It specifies CSVGRSLQETQYF.

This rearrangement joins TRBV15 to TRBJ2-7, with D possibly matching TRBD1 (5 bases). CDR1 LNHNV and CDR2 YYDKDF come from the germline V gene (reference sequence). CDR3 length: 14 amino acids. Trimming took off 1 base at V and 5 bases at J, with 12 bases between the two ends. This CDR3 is CATSRGAGSNEQYF. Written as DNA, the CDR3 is TGTGCCACCAGCAGAGGGGCAGGGTCAAACGAGCAGTACTTC.

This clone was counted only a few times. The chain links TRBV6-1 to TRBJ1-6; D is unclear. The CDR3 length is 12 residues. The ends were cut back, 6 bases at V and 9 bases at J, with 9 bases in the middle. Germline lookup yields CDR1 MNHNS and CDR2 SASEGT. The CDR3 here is CASSRGGSPLHF. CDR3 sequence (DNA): TGTGCCAGCAGCCGAGGCGGTTCACCCCTCCACTTT.

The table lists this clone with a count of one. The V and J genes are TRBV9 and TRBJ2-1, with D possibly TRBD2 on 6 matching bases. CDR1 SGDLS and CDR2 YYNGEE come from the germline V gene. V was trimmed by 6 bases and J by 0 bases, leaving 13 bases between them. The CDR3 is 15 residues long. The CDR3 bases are TGTGCCAGCACCCCCAGGGACTTCTCCTACAATGAGCAGTTCTTC. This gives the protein CASTPRDFSYNEQFF.

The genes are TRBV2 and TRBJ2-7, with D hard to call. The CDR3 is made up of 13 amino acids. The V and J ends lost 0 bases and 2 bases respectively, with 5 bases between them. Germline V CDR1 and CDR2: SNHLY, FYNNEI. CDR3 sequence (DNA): TGTGCCAGCAGTGAAGCGACTCCCTACGAGCAGTACTTC. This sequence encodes CASSEATPYEQYF.

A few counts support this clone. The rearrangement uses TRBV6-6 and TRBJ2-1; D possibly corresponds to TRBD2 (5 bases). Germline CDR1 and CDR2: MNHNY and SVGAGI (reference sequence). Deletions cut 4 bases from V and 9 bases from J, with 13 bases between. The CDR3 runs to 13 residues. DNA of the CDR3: TGTGCCAGCAGTTTAAGGGAGAGCAGTGAGCAGTTCTTC. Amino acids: CASSLRESSEQFF.